Listed here are 11 T cell receptor beta chains from one sample, sequenced in a study of blood T cells in healthy people across ages. Combining a sample-barcoded 5' primer with a J-beta primer mix, a second PCR ran for about 7 to 11 cycles. MiXCR, run by TCRdb on the 5' RACE reads, gives a single entry per CDR3 protein. The sample has around 1.7 million distinct CDR3 sequences, about 30% seen once. Sequenced material: blood. The receptors stem from a woman aged 25 to 39 in good health.

This clonotype was observed a handful of times. The rearrangement uses TRBV7-2 and TRBJ1-4, with 8 bases fitting TRBD1. The CDR3 spans 16 residues. The trim removed 4 bases at V and 5 bases at J, leaving 9 bases unmatched. Germline lookup yields CDR1 SGHTA and CDR2 FQGNSA. The CDR3 nucleotides are TGTGCCAGCAGCTCTTACCCGGACAGGGCGAATGAAAAACTGTTTTTT. Translating it yields CASSSYPDRANEKLFF.

The rearrangement uses TRBV28 and TRBJ2-1, with D possibly being TRBD2 (6 bases). Germline V gives CDR1 MDHEN, CDR2 SYDVKM. Trimming took off 6 bases at V and 4 bases at J, with 13 bases between the two ends. CDR3 length: 14 amino acids. CDR3 coding DNA: TGTGCCAGCAGCAAGGTTCGGGGGTACAATGAGCAGTTCTTC. This encodes CASSKVRGYNEQFF.

The sample holds a few counts of this clonotype. The genes are TRBV24-1 and TRBJ1-5, with D maybe TRBD1 (5 bases). The CDR3 is made up of 15 amino acids. Germline CDR1 KGHDR, CDR2 SFDVKD. V was shortened by 4 bases and J by 2 bases, with 11 bases between the two germline ends. The CDR3 nucleotides read TGTGCCACCAGTGACCCCAGGGTAGGCAATCAGCCCCAGCATTTT. It is translated as CATSDPRVGNQPQHF.

This clonotype was counted once. This may arise from a read error, as a much more abundant clone is one base away. The V and J genes are TRBV6-6 and TRBJ1-2; TRBD1 agrees at 7 bases. Germline trimming cut 5 bases from V and 7 bases from J; bases unmatched to any gene: 10. Germline loops: CDR1 MNHNY, CDR2 SVGAGI (reference sequence). The CDR3 runs to 14 residues. In nucleotides, the CDR3 is TGTGCCAGCAGTCCGACCGGGACAGACTGTGGCTACACCTTC. It codes for CASSPTGTDCGYTF.

The J gene is TRBJ1-2, the V gene TRBV28, with D perhaps TRBD1 (6 bases). Germline loops: CDR1 MDHEN, CDR2 SYDVKM. Trimming removed 4 bases from V and 4 bases from J, with 16 bases in between. This CDR3 is 15 amino acids long. In nucleotides, the CDR3 is TGTGCCAGCAGTTCCCCCCGCAGGGGACTCTATGGCTACACCTTC. Its protein product is CASSSPRRGLYGYTF.

The V and J genes are TRBV5-1 and TRBJ2-5; D may be TRBD2 (6 bases). The CDR3 is 15 residues long. The germline gives CDR1 SGHRS, CDR2 YFSETQ. The ends were cut back, 4 bases at V and 5 bases at J, with 18 bases in the middle. The CDR3 sequence is CASSNGTHTGETQYF. The CDR3 DNA reads as TGCGCCAGCAGCAACGGGACTCACACGGGGGAGACCCAGTACTTC.

This clonotype came up a few times. V usage is TRBV6-2 or TRBV6-3 and J usage is TRBJ1-5, with TRBD1 identical over 7 bases. J lost 14 bases, V lost 6 bases, and 7 bases had no gene match. The CDR3 consists of 11 residues. Germline assignment: CDR1 MNHEY and CDR2 SVGEGT. CDR3 coding DNA: TGTGCCAGCAGAAAGGGGGCCTTTGAGCATTTT. This gives the protein CASRKGAFEHF.

The chain employs TRBV6-1 and TRBJ2-5; 10 nucleotides match TRBD2. This CDR3 contains 13 residues. CDR1 is MNHNS and CDR2 is SASEGT in the germline V gene. J lost 5 bases, V lost 9 bases, and 6 bases had no gene match. The CDR3 sequence: CASKAGGPETQYF. Written as DNA, the CDR3 is TGTGCCAGTAAAGCGGGGGGGCCGGAGACCCAGTACTTC.

The CDR3 spells CASKWRGAQSDTQYF. Written as DNA, the CDR3 is TGTGCCAGCAAATGGCGGGGGGCACAGTCAGATACGCAGTATTTT. The chain is built from TRBV12-3 or TRBV12-4 and TRBJ2-3, with 8 bases that match TRBD2. V shed 7 bases, J shed 4 bases, and the junction held 10 bases outside the gene matches. The CDR3 is 15 residues long.

The sample holds a few counts of this clonotype. The DNA of the CDR3 is TGTGCCAGCAGTTACTCAGACAGGGGAGGCAAAAACATTCAGTACTTC. Amino acids: CASSYSDRGGKNIQYF. The chain employs TRBV6-6 and TRBJ2-4; TRBD1 agrees at 8 bases. The CDR3 runs 16 residues. V shed 0 bases, J shed 3 bases, and the junction held 4 bases outside the gene matches. The germline V gene encodes CDR1 MNHNY and CDR2 SVGAGI (reference sequence).

Only a few counts were recorded for this clonotype. The V gene is TRBV11-2, the J gene TRBJ1-2; D may be TRBD1 (5 bases). Germline CDR1 SGHAT, CDR2 FQNNGV. V was pared by 2 bases and J by 6 bases, with 13 bases between. The CDR3 length is 14 residues. The CDR3 protein is CASSLFGAPDGYTF. CDR3 DNA sequence: TGTGCCAGCAGCTTATTTGGGGCTCCTGATGGCTACACCTTC.